This is a list of T cell receptor beta chains from one sample in a study of T cell changes during pregnancy in multiple sclerosis. The table came from immunoSEQ multiplex PCR; TCRdb's copy has only in-frame clones and leaves some out. Of about 54,000 clones in the sample, around 92% were seen once. The starting material was peripheral blood, obtained after pregnancy. The receptors were gathered from a female donor in good health, enrolled as a control in a pregnancy study. Both conserved end residues are part of each CDR3. The order of the fields is clone size, D gene, V gene, J gene, CDR3 protein, CDR3 DNA. A D gene is named only where the DNA matches it firmly. Part of the rows lack a size; the others show once, few, many or a class for expanded clones.

NA	NA	TRBV10-3	TRBJ2-5	CAISELGRGETQYF	TGTGCCATCAGTGAACTAGGCAGGGGAGAGACCCAGTACTTC
NA	NA	TRBV6-6	TRBJ1-4	CASRRGRTNEKLFF	TGTGCCAGCAGGAGAGGGAGGACTAATGAAAAACTGTTTTTT
NA	NA	TRBV7-6	TRBJ1-2	CASSLSRGGYGYTF	TGTGCCAGCAGCTTAAGTAGGGGTGGCTATGGCTACACCTTC
NA	NA	TRBV27	TRBJ2-7	CASTPGAGENYEQYF	TGTGCCAGCACCCCGGGCGCAGGGGAAAACTACGAGCAGTACTTC
NA	NA	TRBV11-3	TRBJ2-1	CASSGGGVGNEQFF	TGTGCCAGCAGCGGAGGCGGGGTAGGCAATGAGCAGTTCTTC
NA	TRBD1	TRBV19	TRBJ2-7	CASSIGGQGKIYEQYF	TGTGCCAGTAGTATAGGCGGACAGGGAAAGATATACGAGCAGTACTTC
NA	TRBD1	TRBV4-1	TRBJ1-6	CASSLLTGGDNSPLHF	TGCGCCAGCAGCCTCCTGACAGGGGGCGATAATTCACCCCTCCACTTT
NA	TRBD2	TRBV7-2	TRBJ2-1	CASSLVTGGPDEQFF	TGTGCCAGCAGCTTAGTAACGGGAGGGCCCGATGAGCAGTTCTTC
NA	TRBD1	TRBV4-3	TRBJ2-5	CASSQVGTGRTQYF	TGCGCCAGCAGCCAAGTGGGGACAGGGCGGACCCAGTACTTC
NA	NA	TRBV15	TRBJ1-2	CATAGIHGYTF	TGTGCCACCGCAGGTATTCATGGCTACACCTTC
NA	TRBD2	TRBV2	TRBJ2-3	CASSGASGRSDTQYF	TGTGCCAGCAGTGGAGCTAGCGGGAGAAGTGATACGCAGTATTTT
NA	NA	TRBV5-4	TRBJ1-1	CASSGGLVSNTEAFF	TGTGCCAGCAGCGGGGGGTTGGTGTCGAACACTGAAGCTTTCTTT
NA	TRBD1	TRBV11-2	TRBJ2-7	CASSLDREGEQYF	TGTGCCAGCAGCTTGGACAGGGAAGGAGAGCAGTACTTC
NA	TRBD1	TRBV6-5	TRBJ1-3	CASSYSRTGVGNTIYF	TGTGCCAGCAGTTACTCTAGGACAGGGGTGGGAAACACCATATATTTT
NA	NA	TRBV19	TRBJ2-7	CASSINRAYEQYF	TGTGCCAGTAGTATAAACAGGGCCTACGAGCAGTACTTC
NA	NA	TRBV21-1	TRBJ1-2	CASSTHRGPDYHGYTF	TGTGCCAGCAGCACCCACAGGGGGCCCGACTACCATGGCTACACCTTC
NA	NA	TRBV10-2	TRBJ1-1	CASSVEGITAEAFF	TGCGCCAGCAGTGTGGAGGGGATAACGGCTGAAGCTTTCTTT
NA	NA	TRBV6-6	TRBJ1-1	CASSSGQMNTEAFF	TGTGCCAGCAGCTCTGGACAGATGAACACTGAAGCTTTCTTT
NA	NA	TRBV5-4	TRBJ1-2	CASRPQAPYGYTF	TGTGCCAGCAGACCCCAGGCTCCGTATGGCTACACCTTC
once	TRBD2	TRBV9	TRBJ2-1	CASSVATSGGQGYNEQFF	TGTGCCAGCAGCGTTGCGACTAGCGGGGGGCAGGGATACAATGAGCAGTTCTTC
few	TRBD2	TRBV5-8	TRBJ2-5	CASSPRLAGGQETQYF	TGTGCCAGCAGCCCGAGACTAGCGGGGGGCCAAGAGACCCAGTACTTC
NA	NA	TRBV5-4	TRBJ1-1	CASRESRVSEAFF	TGTGCCAGCAGAGAGAGCAGGGTCAGTGAAGCTTTCTTT
once	NA	TRBV4-3	TRBJ1-2	CASSQEASGTAWGYTF	TGCGCCAGCAGCCAAGAGGCCTCGGGGACTGCGTGGGGCTACACCTTC
NA	NA	TRBV7-2	TRBJ1-2	CASSLGANYGYTF	TGTGCCAGCAGCTTAGGAGCTAACTATGGCTACACCTTC
NA	NA	TRBV7-9	TRBJ1-6	CASGREDSPLHF	TGTGCCAGCGGTCGGGAGGACTCACCCCTCCACTTT
NA	NA	TRBV7-9	TRBJ2-7	CASSANTPYEQYF	TGTGCCAGCAGCGCAAACACGCCCTACGAGCAGTACTTC
NA	TRBD2	TRBV11-2	TRBJ2-1	CASSDRTSGSYNEQFF	TGTGCCAGCAGCGATCGGACTAGCGGCTCCTACAATGAGCAGTTCTTC
NA	NA	TRBV9	TRBJ1-5	CASSPGTNSNQPQHF	TGTGCCAGCAGCCCCGGGACAAATAGCAATCAGCCCCAGCATTTT
NA	TRBD2	TRBV11-2	TRBJ2-2	CASSLSGGAFYTGELFF	TGTGCCAGCAGCTTGAGCGGGGGGGCCTTTTACACCGGGGAGCTGTTTTTT
NA	TRBD1	TRBV7-9	TRBJ1-1	CASSYRGETEAFF	TGTGCCAGCAGTTACAGGGGAGAGACTGAAGCTTTCTTT
NA	TRBD1	TRBV7-9	TRBJ1-1	CASRITGAQNTEAFF	TGTGCCAGCAGGATTACAGGGGCGCAGAACACTGAAGCTTTCTTT
NA	NA	TRBV7-8	TRBJ2-2	CASSLVSARSGGELFF	TGTGCCAGCAGCTTAGTAAGCGCTAGGTCGGGCGGGGAGCTGTTTTTT
NA	NA	TRBV19	TRBJ2-2	CASNPGLNTGELFF	TGTGCCAGTAACCCGGGTCTGAACACCGGGGAGCTGTTTTTT
NA	NA	TRBV28	TRBJ2-1	CASSSLLTSVDEQFF	TGTGCCAGCAGTTCCCTTTTGACATCGGTGGATGAGCAGTTCTTC
NA	TRBD1	TRBV5-4	TRBJ1-1	CASSFGQDTEAFF	TGTGCCAGCAGCTTTGGACAGGACACTGAAGCTTTCTTT
NA	TRBD2	TRBV13	TRBJ2-3	CASSPTSFSTGLAGGGGTDTQYF	TGTGCCAGCAGCCCGACGAGTTTCTCGACGGGACTAGCGGGAGGTGGAGGCACAGATACGCAGTATTTT
few	NA	TRBV28	TRBJ1-5	CASITGINQPQHF	TGTGCCAGCATCACAGGTATCAATCAGCCCCAGCATTTT
once	TRBD1	TRBV28	TRBJ2-7	CASSPDRVLDEQYF	TGTGCCAGCAGTCCTGACAGGGTTCTCGACGAGCAGTACTTC
NA	TRBD1	TRBV5-1	TRBJ2-1	CASSLTGTGSLNEQFF	TGCGCCAGCAGCTTGACCGGGACAGGGTCACTCAATGAGCAGTTCTTC
NA	TRBD2	TRBV6-6	TRBJ2-3	CASSYSKRGGKDTQYF	TGTGCCAGCAGTTACTCGAAGCGGGGGGGGAAAGATACGCAGTATTTT
NA	NA	TRBV14	TRBJ1-6	CASSQDISYSPLHF	TGTGCCAGCAGCCAAGATATCAGTTATTCACCCCTCCACTTT
NA	TRBD2	TRBV11-3	TRBJ2-5	CASSIGTSGVQETQYF	TGTGCCAGCAGCATCGGGACTAGCGGGGTCCAAGAGACCCAGTACTTC
NA	NA	TRBV7-2	TRBJ2-7	CASSPIGGSYEQYF	TGTGCCAGCAGCCCGATAGGGGGTTCCTACGAGCAGTACTTC
NA	NA	TRBV6-4	TRBJ2-1	CASSSGTSSYNEQFF	TGTGCCAGCAGTTCCGGGACAAGCTCCTACAATGAGCAGTTCTTC
NA	NA	TRBV4-3	TRBJ1-3	CASSPAGFSGNTIYF	TGCGCCAGCAGCCCCGCAGGGTTCTCTGGAAACACCATATATTTT
NA	TRBD1	TRBV5-6	TRBJ1-2	CASSIVDRGGESGYTF	TGTGCCAGCAGCATAGTGGACAGGGGAGGAGAGAGTGGCTACACCTTC
NA	NA	TRBV6-1	TRBJ2-1	CASNTLGRGRNEQFF	TGTGCCAGCAACACCCTTGGGAGGGGGAGGAATGAGCAGTTCTTC
NA	TRBD2	TRBV6-5	TRBJ2-1	CASSYAGGAYNEQFF	TGTGCCAGCAGTTACGCCGGGGGGGCCTACAATGAGCAGTTCTTC
NA	NA	TRBV18	TRBJ1-4	CASSPEVQGNRANEKLFF	TGTGCCAGCTCACCCGAAGTACAGGGTAATCGAGCTAATGAAAAACTGTTTTTT
NA	NA	TRBV5-1	TRBJ1-3	CASGTREFGNTIYF	TGCGCCAGCGGCACTAGGGAATTCGGAAACACCATATATTTT
NA	NA	TRBV28	TRBJ1-1	CASSKGGVAEAFF	TGTGCCAGCAGTAAGGGAGGGGTCGCTGAAGCTTTCTTT
NA	TRBD1	TRBV5-6	TRBJ2-7	CASSLEGQGIVPIEQYF	TGTGCCAGCAGCTTGGAGGGACAGGGGATAGTTCCCATCGAGCAGTACTTC
NA	NA	TRBV4-1	TRBJ1-4	CASSQPYEKLFF	TGCGCCAGCAGCCAACCGTATGAAAAACTGTTTTTT
NA	NA	TRBV7-2	TRBJ2-7	CASSLVLVHEQYF	TGTGCCAGCAGCTTAGTACTAGTCCACGAGCAGTACTTC
NA	NA	TRBV28	TRBJ2-1	CASSPTQGRRNEQFF	TGTGCCAGCAGTCCTACGCAGGGAAGGCGTAATGAGCAGTTCTTC